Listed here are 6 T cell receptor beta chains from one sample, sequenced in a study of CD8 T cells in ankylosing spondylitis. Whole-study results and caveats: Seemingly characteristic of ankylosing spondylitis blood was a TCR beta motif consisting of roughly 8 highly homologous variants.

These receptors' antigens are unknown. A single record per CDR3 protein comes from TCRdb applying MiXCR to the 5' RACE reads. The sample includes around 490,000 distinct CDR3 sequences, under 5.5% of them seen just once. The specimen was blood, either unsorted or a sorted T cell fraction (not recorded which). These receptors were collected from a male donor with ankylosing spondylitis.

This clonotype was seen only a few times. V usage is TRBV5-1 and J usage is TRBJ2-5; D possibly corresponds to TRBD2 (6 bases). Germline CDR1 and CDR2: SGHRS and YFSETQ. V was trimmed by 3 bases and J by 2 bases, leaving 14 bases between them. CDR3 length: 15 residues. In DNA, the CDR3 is TGCGCCAGCAGCTCCCTCACCGGAGGGCAAGAGACCCAGTACTTC. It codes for CASSSLTGGQETQYF.

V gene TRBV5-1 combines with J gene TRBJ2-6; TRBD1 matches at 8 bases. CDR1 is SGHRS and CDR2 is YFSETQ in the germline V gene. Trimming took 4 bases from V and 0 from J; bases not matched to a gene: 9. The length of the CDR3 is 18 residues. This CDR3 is CASSRQGSTSSGANVLTF. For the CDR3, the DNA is TGCGCCAGCAGCCGACAGGGGTCTACGAGCTCTGGGGCCAACGTCCTGACTTTC.

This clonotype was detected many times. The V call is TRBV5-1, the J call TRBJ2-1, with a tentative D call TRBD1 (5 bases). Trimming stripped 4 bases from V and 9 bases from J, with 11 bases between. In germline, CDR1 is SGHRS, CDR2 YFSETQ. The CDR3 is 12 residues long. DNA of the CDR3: TGCGCCAGCAGCCTTACCCAGGGTGAGCAGTTCTTC. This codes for CASSLTQGEQFF.

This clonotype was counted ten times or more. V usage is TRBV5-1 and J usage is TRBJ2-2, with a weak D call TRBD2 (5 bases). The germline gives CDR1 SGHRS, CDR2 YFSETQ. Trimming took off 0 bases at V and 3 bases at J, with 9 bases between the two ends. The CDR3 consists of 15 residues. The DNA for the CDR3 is TGCGCCAGCAGCTTGGGTCTAGCCCACACCGGGGAGCTGTTTTTT. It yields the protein CASSLGLAHTGELFF.

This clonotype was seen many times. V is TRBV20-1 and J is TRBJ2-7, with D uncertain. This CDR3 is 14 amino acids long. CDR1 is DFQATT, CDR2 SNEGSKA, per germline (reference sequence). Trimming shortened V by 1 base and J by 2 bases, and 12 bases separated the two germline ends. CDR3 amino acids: CSARAARRAYEQYF. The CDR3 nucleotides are TGCAGTGCTAGAGCCGCCCGCAGAGCCTACGAGCAGTACTTC.

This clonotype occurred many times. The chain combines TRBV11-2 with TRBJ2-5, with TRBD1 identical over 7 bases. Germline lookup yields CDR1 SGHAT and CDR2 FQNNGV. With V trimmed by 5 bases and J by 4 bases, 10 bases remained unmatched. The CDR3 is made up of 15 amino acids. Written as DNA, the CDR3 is TGTGCCAGCAGCCTCTGGACAGGAAAGATAGAGACCCAGTACTTC. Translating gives CASSLWTGKIETQYF. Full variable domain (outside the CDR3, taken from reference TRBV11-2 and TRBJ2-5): EAGVAQSPRYKIIEKRQSVAFWCNPISGHATLYWYQQILGQGPKLLIQFQNNGVVDDSQLPKDRFSAERLKGVDSTLKIQPAKLEDSAVYLCASSLWTGKIETQYFGPGTRLLVL.